The 3 T cell receptor beta chains reported below all come from one sample, sequenced in a study of T-cell reconstitution after alpha-beta-depleted transplantation in children. A TCRbeta library incorporating unique molecular identifiers was prepared. TCRdb reanalysed the PCR reads using MiXCR and keeps one entry per CDR3 protein. The sample has approximately 500,000 distinct CDR3 sequences; about 11% are singletons. The sample consisted of PBMCs, taken before TCRalphabeta/CD19-depleted stem cell transplant. These receptors originate from a child aged 2 to 10 with inherited bone marrow failure, due to receive a stem cell transplant.

This clonotype was seen repeatedly, ten times or more. CDR3: CASRPIAGGPRYF. CDR3 nucleotides: TGTGCCAGCAGACCTATAGCGGGAGGGCCGCGGTACTTC. V usage is TRBV6-1 and J usage is TRBJ2-7; TRBD2 aligns across 11 bases. V lost 6 bases and J lost 12; bases outside the gene matches: 10. Germline V lookup: CDR1 MNHNS, CDR2 SASEGT. This CDR3 has 13 amino acids.

The chain joins TRBV27 to TRBJ2-6; perhaps TRBD1 as D (5 bases). The CDR3 loop spans 16 amino acids. Trimming stripped 5 bases from V and 0 bases from J, with 11 bases between. Per the germline V gene, CDR1 is MNHEY and CDR2 is SMNVEV (reference sequence). CDR3 DNA sequence: TGTGCCAGCAGTCCAGAGGACACCTCTGGGGCCAACGTCCTGACTTTC. Translating gives CASSPEDTSGANVLTF.

This clonotype was observed at least ten times. This chain uses TRBV18 with TRBJ1-1, with TRBD1 as a possible D gene (5 bases). Deletions cut 6 bases from V and 2 bases from J, with 10 bases between. Looked up from germline, CDR1 is KGHSH and CDR2 is LQKENI. CDR3 length equals 13 residues. DNA for the CDR3: TGTGCCAGCTCCCTAGACAGTAACACTGAAGCTTTCTTT. As protein: CASSLDSNTEAFF.